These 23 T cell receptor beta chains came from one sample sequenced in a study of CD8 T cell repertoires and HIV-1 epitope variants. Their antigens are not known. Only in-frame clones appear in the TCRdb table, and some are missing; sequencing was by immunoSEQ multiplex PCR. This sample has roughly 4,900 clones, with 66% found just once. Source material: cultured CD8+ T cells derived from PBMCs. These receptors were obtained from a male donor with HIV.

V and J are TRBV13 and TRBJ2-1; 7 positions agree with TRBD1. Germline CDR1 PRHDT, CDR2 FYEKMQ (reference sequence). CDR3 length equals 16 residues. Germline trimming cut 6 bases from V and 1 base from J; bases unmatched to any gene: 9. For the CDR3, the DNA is TGTGCCAGCAGTTTATCACAGGGGATATCCTACAATGAGCAGTTCTTC. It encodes CASSLSQGISYNEQFF.

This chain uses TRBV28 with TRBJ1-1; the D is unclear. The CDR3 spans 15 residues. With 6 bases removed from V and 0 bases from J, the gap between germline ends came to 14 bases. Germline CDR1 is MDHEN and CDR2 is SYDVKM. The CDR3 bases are TGTGCCAGCAGCCCACCGACTGGGTTGAACACTGAAGCTTTCTTT. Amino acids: CASSPPTGLNTEAFF.

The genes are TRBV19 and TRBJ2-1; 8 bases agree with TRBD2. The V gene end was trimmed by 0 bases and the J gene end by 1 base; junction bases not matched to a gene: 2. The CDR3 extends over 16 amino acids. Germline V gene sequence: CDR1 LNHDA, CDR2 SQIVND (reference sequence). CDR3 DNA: TGTGCCAGTAGTATAGAGGGCGGGAGGTCCTACAATGAGCAGTTCTTC. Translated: CASSIEGGRSYNEQFF.

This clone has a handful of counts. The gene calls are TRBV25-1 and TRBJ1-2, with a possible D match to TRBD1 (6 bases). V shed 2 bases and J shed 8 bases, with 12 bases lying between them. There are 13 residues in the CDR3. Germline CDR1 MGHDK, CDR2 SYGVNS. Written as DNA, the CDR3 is TGTGCCAGCAGTGAACCCCCAGGGGACGGCTACACCTTC. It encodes CASSEPPGDGYTF.

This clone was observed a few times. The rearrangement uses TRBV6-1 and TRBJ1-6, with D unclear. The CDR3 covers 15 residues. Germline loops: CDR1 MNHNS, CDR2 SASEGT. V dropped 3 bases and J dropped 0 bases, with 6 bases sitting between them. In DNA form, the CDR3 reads TGTGCCAGCAGTGAGGTCCGCTCCTATAATTCACCCCTCCACTTT. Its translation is CASSEVRSYNSPLHF.

The chain's CDR3 is CATHNTGELFF. The DNA of the CDR3 is TGTGCCACACATAACACCGGGGAGCTGTTTTTT. The chain couples TRBV6-1 to TRBJ2-2; no clear D. Germline assignment: CDR1 MNHNS and CDR2 SASEGT. V was cut by 10 bases and J by 2 bases, with 5 bases left in between. This CDR3 has 11 amino acids.

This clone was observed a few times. CDR3 in DNA: TGTGCCAGCAGCCCAGGGGGCGCGGATGGCTACACCTTC. Translated, it gives CASSPGGADGYTF. This chain joins TRBV4-2 and TRBJ1-2; 8 bases fit TRBD1. From germline, CDR1 is LGHNA and CDR2 YNFKEQ. The CDR3 totals 13 residues. Trimming removed 4 bases from V and 6 bases from J; junction bases left unmatched: 4.

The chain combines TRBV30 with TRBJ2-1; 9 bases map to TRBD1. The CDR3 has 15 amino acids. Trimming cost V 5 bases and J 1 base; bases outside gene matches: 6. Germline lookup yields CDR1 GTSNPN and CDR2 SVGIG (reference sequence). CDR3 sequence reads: CAWYRDRASYNEQFF. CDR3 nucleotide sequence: TGTGCCTGGTACAGGGACAGGGCGTCCTACAATGAGCAGTTCTTC.

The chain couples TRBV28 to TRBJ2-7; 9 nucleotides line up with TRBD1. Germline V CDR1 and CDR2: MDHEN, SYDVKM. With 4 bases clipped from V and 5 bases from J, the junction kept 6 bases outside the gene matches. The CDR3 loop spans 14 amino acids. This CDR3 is CASSSGTGYDEQYF. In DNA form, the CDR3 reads TGTGCCAGCAGTTCCGGGACAGGGTACGACGAGCAGTACTTC.

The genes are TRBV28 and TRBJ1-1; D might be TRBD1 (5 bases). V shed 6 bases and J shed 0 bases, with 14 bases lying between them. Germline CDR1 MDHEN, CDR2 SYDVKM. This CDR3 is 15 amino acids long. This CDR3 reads CASRQDHEVNTEAFF. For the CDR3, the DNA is TGTGCCAGCAGACAGGACCATGAAGTGAACACTGAAGCTTTCTTT.

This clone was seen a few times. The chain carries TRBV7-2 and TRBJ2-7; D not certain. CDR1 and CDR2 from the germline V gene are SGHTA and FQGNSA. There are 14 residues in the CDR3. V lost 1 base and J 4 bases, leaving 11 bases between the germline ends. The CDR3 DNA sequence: TGTGCCAGCAGCTTAGAATTAGGGCAGTACGAGCAGTACTTC. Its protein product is CASSLELGQYEQYF. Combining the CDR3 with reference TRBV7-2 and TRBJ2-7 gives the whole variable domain GAGVSQSPSNKVTEKGKDVELRCDPISGHTALYWYRQSLGQGLEFLIYFQGNSAPDKSGLPSDRFSAERTGGSVSTLTIQRTQQEDSAVYLCASSLELGQYEQYFGPGTRLTVT.

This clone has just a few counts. The chain's CDR3 is CASSWSENMVYEQYF. The CDR3 nucleotides read TGTGCCAGCAGCTGGTCCGAAAATATGGTGTACGAGCAGTACTTC. The chain is built from TRBV5-6 and TRBJ2-7; D is unclear. The CDR3 extends over 15 amino acids. V was trimmed by 3 bases and J by 4 bases, leaving 17 bases between them. Germline values: CDR1 SGHDT, CDR2 YYEEEE. Full variable domain (missing parts from reference TRBV5-6 and TRBJ2-7): DAGVTQSPTHLIKTRGQQVTLRCSPKSGHDTVSWYQQALGQGPQFIFQYYEEEERQRGNFPDRFSGHQFPNYSSELNVNALLLGDSALYLCASSWSENMVYEQYFGPGTRLTVT.

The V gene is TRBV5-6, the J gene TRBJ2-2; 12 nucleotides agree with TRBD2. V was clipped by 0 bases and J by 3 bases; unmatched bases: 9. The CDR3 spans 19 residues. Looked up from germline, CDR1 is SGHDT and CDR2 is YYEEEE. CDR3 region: CASSLGSTSGGLYTGELFF. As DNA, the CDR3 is TGTGCCAGCAGCTTGGGTTCTACTAGCGGGGGGTTGTACACCGGGGAGCTGTTTTTT.

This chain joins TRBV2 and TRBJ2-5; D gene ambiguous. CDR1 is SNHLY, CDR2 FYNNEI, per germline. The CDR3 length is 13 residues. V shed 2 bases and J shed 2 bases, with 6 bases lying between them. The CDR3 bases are TGTGCCAGCAGTGAATATGGGCAAGAGACCCAGTACTTC. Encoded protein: CASSEYGQETQYF.

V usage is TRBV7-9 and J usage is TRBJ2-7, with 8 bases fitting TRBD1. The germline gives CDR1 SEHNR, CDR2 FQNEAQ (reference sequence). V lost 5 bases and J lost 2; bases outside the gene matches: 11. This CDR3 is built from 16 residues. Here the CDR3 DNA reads TGTGCCAGCAGCGCCAGACCGGGACAGGAGACCTACGAGCAGTACTTC. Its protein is CASSARPGQETYEQYF.

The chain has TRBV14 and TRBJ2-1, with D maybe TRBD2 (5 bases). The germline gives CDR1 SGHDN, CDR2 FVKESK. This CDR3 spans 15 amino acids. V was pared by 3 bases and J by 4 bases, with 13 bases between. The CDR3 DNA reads TGTGCCAGCAGCCATAAAGAGGGCACTTACAATGAGCAGTTCTTC. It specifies CASSHKEGTYNEQFF.

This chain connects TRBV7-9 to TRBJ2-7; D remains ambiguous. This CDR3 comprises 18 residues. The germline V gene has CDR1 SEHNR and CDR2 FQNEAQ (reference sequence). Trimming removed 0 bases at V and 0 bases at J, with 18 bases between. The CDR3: CASSLAGSSVRSSYEQYF. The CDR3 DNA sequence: TGTGCCAGCAGCTTAGCGGGCAGTTCCGTTAGGAGCTCCTACGAGCAGTACTTC.

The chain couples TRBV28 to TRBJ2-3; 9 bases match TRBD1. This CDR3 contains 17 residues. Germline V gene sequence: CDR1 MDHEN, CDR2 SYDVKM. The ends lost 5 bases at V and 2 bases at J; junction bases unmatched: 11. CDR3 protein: CASSRPSGQGNTDTQYF. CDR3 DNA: TGTGCCAGCAGTCGTCCTTCGGGACAGGGTAACACAGATACGCAGTATTTT.

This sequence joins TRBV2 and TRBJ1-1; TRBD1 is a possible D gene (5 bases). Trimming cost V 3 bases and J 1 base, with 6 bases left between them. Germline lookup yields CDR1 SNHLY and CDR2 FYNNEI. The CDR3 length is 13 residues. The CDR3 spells CASSEGRNTEAFF. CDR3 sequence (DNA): TGTGCCAGCAGTGAGGGGCGGAACACTGAAGCTTTCTTT.

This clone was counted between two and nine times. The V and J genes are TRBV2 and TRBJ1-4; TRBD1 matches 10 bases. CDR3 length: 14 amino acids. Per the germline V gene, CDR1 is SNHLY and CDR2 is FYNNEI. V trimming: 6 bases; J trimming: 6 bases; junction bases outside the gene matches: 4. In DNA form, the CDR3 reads TGTGCCAGCAGGGGGACAGGGGAGTATGAAAAACTGTTTTTT. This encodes CASRGTGEYEKLFF.

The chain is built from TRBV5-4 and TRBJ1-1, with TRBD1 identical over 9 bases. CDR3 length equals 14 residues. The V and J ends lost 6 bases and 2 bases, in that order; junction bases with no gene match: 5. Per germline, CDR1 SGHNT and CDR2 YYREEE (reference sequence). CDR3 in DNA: TGTGCCAGCACCCCGGGACAGGGAAACACTGAAGCTTTCTTT. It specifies CASTPGQGNTEAFF.

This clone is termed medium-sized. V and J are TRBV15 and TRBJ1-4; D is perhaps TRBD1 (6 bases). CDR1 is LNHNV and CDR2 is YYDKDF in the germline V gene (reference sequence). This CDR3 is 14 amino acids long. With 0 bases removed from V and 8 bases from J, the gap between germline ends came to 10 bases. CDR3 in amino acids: CATSRDRGGEKLFF. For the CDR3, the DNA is TGTGCCACCAGCAGAGACAGGGGTGGGGAAAAACTGTTTTTT. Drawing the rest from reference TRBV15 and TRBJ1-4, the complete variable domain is DAMVIQNPRYQVTQFGKPVTLSCSQTLNHNVMYWYQQKSSQAPKLLFHYYDKDFNNEADTPDNFQSRRPNTSFCFLDIRSPGLGDTAMYLCATSRDRGGEKLFFGSGTQLSVL.

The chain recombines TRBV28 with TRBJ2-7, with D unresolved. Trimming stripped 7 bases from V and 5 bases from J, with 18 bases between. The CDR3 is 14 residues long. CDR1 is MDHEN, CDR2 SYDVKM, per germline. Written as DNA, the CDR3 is TGTGCCAGCAAAATCATCGAATCGGGCCACGAGCAGTACTTC. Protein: CASKIIESGHEQYF.